These 7 T cell receptor beta chains share one sample of origin, sequenced in a study of persistence of HIV-infected CD4 T cells. The stimulus was an HIV-1 Gag 15-mer peptide pool, 0.85 to 1 ug/peptide/mL. CD4+ T cells upregulating both CD40 ligand and CD69 were sorted as responding cells. Sequencing used immunoSEQ version 4 in survey mode. Produced via immunoSEQ multiplex PCR; TCRdb's table is partial and in-frame only. Of some 13,000 clones in the sample, about three fifths were seen once. These receptors have no known antigen. The material sequenced was CD4+ T cells sorted from PBMCs after approximately 19-hour stimulation, taken from a patient who received antiretroviral therapy. Every receptor here comes from an adult man with HIV who was CMV-seropositive.

This clone has only a few counts. The chain uses TRBV18 and TRBJ2-7; the D gene is possibly TRBD2 (6 bases). Germline CDR1 and CDR2: KGHSH and LQKENI. The CDR3 spans 16 residues. V lost 3 bases to trimming and J lost 5 bases, with 20 bases between them. CDR3 DNA sequence: TGTGCCAGCTCACCGGTGCGGGGAACGAAGGAGGACGAGCAGTACTTC. It translates to CASSPVRGTKEDEQYF.

V gene TRBV6-6 combines with J gene TRBJ2-7, with 14 bases aligning to TRBD2. The V and J ends lost 5 bases and 2 bases, in that order; junction bases with no gene match: 5. The CDR3 length is 16 residues. Germline CDR1 MNHNY, CDR2 SVGAGI (reference sequence). CDR3 DNA: TGTGCCAGCAGTACTGGGACTAGCGGGAGTACCTACGAGCAGTACTTC. Amino acid sequence: CASSTGTSGSTYEQYF.

This CDR3 is CASSHYRTSGYNEQFF. The CDR3 coding sequence is TGTGCCAGCAGCCACTATCGGACTAGCGGGTACAATGAGCAGTTCTTC. The chain recombines TRBV7-9 with TRBJ2-1; 11 bases align to TRBD2. There are 16 residues in the CDR3. CDR1 is SEHNR and CDR2 is FQNEAQ in the germline V gene (reference sequence). V lost 5 bases and J lost 4; bases outside the gene matches: 7.

This clone is labeled as medium-sized (0.01 to 0.1%). This rearrangement joins TRBV7-9 to TRBJ2-2; tentative D call: TRBD1 (6 bases). Germline V gene lookup returns CDR1 SEHNR and CDR2 FQNEAQ (reference sequence). The CDR3 runs 13 residues. The V and J ends lost 7 bases and 6 bases respectively, with 12 bases between them. The CDR3 sequence: CASNRVLAGELFF. In DNA, the CDR3 is TGTGCCAGCAACAGGGTCCTCGCCGGGGAGCTGTTTTTT.

The chain employs TRBV12-3 or TRBV12-4 and TRBJ1-5, with D perhaps TRBD1 (5 bases). The CDR3 contains 13 residues. V was cut by 5 bases and J by 6 bases, with 11 bases left in between. CDR3 nucleotide sequence: TGTGCCAGCAGTAAGGGGTCAGGTCAGCCCCAGCATTTT. Amino acids: CASSKGSGQPQHF.

The J gene is TRBJ1-1, the V gene TRBV6-1; TRBD1 is a possible D gene (6 bases). V was shortened by 2 bases and J by 7 bases, with 14 bases between the two germline ends. Germline V CDR1 and CDR2: MNHNS, SASEGT. This CDR3 has 14 amino acids. The CDR3 nucleotides are TGTGCCAGCAGTGAAACTTTGGGACATCATGAAGCTTTCTTT. Protein: CASSETLGHHEAFF.

CDR3 in amino acids: CASSLGSGGHYGYTF. The CDR3 coding sequence is TGTGCCAGCAGCTTGGGATCGGGGGGCCACTATGGCTACACCTTC. V is TRBV5-6 and J is TRBJ1-2, with D tentatively TRBD1 (6 bases). Looked up from germline, CDR1 is SGHDT and CDR2 is YYEEEE. The germline V and J ends were trimmed by 0 bases and 3 bases, with 12 bases remaining between them. The CDR3 totals 15 residues.